This T cell receptor (beta chain) was captured in a study of cytomegalovirus exposure and HLA in healthy donors. Whole-study results and caveats: V- and J-gene trimming of TCR beta was linked (in a later analysis) to a missense DCLRE1C variant.

Concerning this clone: What it recognizes is unknown.

The PCR made use of 60 Vbeta and 13 Jbeta primers. The protocol was immunoSEQ multiplex PCR, while the TCRdb copy is restricted to in-frame clones and leaves out a portion. The sample has 100,000 to 150,000 clones, about four fifths seen once. This CDR3 is 15 amino acids long. V was pared by 5 bases and J by 6 bases, with 2 bases of the junction left unmatched. Per the germline V gene, CDR1 is MNHEY and CDR2 is SMNVEV (reference sequence). The sequence came from a middle-aged woman in good health and CMV-seropositive. The chain recombines TRBV27 with TRBJ2-2; 14 nucleotides align to TRBD2. The sample was PBMCs. The CDR3 loop reads CASSRGLAGAGELFF. In DNA form, the CDR3 reads TGTGCCAGCAGTCGGGGACTAGCGGGAGCCGGGGAGCTGTTTTTT.